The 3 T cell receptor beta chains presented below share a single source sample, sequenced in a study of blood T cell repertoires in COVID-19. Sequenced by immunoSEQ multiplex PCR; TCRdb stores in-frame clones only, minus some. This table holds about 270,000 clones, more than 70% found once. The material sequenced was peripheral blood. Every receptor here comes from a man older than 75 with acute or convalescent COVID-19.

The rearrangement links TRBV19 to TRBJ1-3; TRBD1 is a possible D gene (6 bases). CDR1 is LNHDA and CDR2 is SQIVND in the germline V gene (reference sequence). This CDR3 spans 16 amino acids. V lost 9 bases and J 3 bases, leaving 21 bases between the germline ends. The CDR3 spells CASLDSRKRDGNTIYF. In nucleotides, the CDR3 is TGTGCCAGCCTGGACAGCCGAAAACGGGATGGAAACACCATATATTTT.

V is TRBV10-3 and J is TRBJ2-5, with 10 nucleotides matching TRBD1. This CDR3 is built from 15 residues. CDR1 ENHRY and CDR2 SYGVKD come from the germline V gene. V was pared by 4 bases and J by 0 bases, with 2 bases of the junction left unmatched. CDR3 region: CAISADRGYQETQYF. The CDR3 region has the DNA TGTGCCATCAGTGCGGACAGGGGGTACCAAGAGACCCAGTACTTC.

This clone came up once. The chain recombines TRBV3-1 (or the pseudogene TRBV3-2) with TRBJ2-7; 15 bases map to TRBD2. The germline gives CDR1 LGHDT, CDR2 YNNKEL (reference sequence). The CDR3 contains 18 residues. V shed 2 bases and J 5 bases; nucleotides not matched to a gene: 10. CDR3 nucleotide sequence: TGTGCCAGCAGCCAACAGGGACTAGCGGGAGGTGGGGCTCACGAGCAGTACTTC. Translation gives CASSQQGLAGGGAHEQYF.